These T cell receptor beta chains were read from a single sample in a study of blood T cells in healthy people across ages. One entry per CDR3 protein, called by TCRdb with MiXCR from the 5' RACE reads. Of more than 550,000 distinct CDR3 sequences listed, about 24% were seen once; the top ten hold 22%. The sample comprised blood. All receptors derive from a man aged 65-85 years in good health. CDR3s include the opening cysteine and the closing phenylalanine or tryptophan. The D gene is left open where the match is weak. The listing skips clone size in some rows; elsewhere it reads once, few, many or a size class.

abundance | j_gene | d_gene | v_gene | len | CDR3aa | CDR3nt
. | TRBJ1-3 | . | TRBV6-1 | 17 | CASSEEVGPASGNTIYF | TGTGCCAGCAGTGAAGAAGTGGGACCCGCGAGCGGAAACACCATATATTTT
. | TRBJ2-3 | . | TRBV5-1 | 14 | CASTPGLPTDTQYF | TGCGCCAGCACTCCGGGACTTCCCACAGATACGCAGTATTTT
. | TRBJ2-3 | . | TRBV28 | 13 | CASRNRVTDTQYF | TGTGCCAGCAGGAACAGGGTCACAGATACGCAGTATTTT
few | TRBJ2-1 | . | TRBV5-4 | 13 | CASSLALWDEQFF | TGTGCCAGCAGCTTGGCCCTTTGGGATGAGCAGTTCTTC
. | TRBJ2-5 | TRBD2 | TRBV15 | 15 | CATSRELAGGETQYF | TGTGCCACCAGCAGAGAACTAGCGGGAGGGGAGACCCAGTACTTC
. | TRBJ2-7 | . | TRBV10-3 | 17 | CAISRVASGAPSYEQYF | TGTGCCATCAGCCGGGTAGCTTCGGGGGCCCCCTCCTACGAGCAGTACTTC
. | TRBJ2-1 | . | TRBV7-9 | 18 | CASSNTPSAFKVDNEQFF | TGTGCCAGCAGCAATACCCCGTCGGCCTTTAAGGTGGACAATGAGCAGTTCTTC
. | TRBJ2-7 | . | TRBV5-1 | 15 | CASSLVGGPDYEQYF | TGCGCCAGCAGCTTGGTTGGGGGTCCAGACTACGAGCAGTACTTC
many | TRBJ1-3 | . | TRBV10-3 | 13 | CAIKTGSGNTIYF | TGTGCCATCAAGACAGGCTCTGGAAACACCATATATTTT
. | TRBJ2-1 | . | TRBV9 | 16 | CASSVGLQSSYNEQFF | TGTGCCAGCAGCGTAGGGCTACAAAGCTCCTACAATGAGCAGTTCTTC
few | TRBJ2-5 | . | TRBV5-1 | 14 | CASSLSRNQETQYF | TGCGCCAGCAGCTTGTCTCGGAACCAAGAGACCCAGTACTTC
. | TRBJ1-2 | . | TRBV12-3/TRBV12-4 | 16 | CASSFLGPGFGDGYTF | TGTGCCAGCAGTTTTCTCGGTCCGGGGTTCGGTGATGGCTACACCTTC
many | TRBJ2-1 | . | TRBV7-9 | 13 | CASSPAGSLEQFF | TGTGCCAGCAGCCCAGCTGGAAGTCTTGAGCAGTTCTTC
. | TRBJ2-1 | . | TRBV7-2 | 14 | CASSFGYGSNEQFF | TGTGCCAGCAGCTTCGGGTATGGCTCCAATGAGCAGTTCTTC
. | TRBJ2-4 | . | TRBV2 | 16 | CASSEALRAAKNIQYF | TGTGCCAGCAGTGAAGCGCTTCGGGCGGCCAAAAACATTCAGTACTTC
few | TRBJ2-5 | . | TRBV16 | 14 | CASRQSRLDGTQYF | TGTGCCAGCAGACAATCCCGACTAGATGGGACCCAGTACTTC
. | TRBJ1-5 | . | TRBV4-2 | 15 | CASSQVDSSNQPQHF | TGTGCCAGCAGCCAAGTGGACAGCAGCAATCAGCCCCAGCATTTT
many | TRBJ2-3 | . | TRBV28 | 17 | CASSGPLDLQETDTQYF | TGTGCCAGCAGTGGCCCACTCGACCTACAGGAAACAGATACGCAGTATTTT
. | TRBJ2-2 | . | TRBV24-1 | 16 | CATSDLLSGNTGELFF | TGTGCCACCAGTGATTTGCTGTCAGGGAACACCGGGGAGCTGTTTTTT
few | TRBJ2-3 | TRBD1 | TRBV2 | 14 | CASSGTGRTDTQYF | TGTGCCAGCTCTGGGACAGGACGCACAGATACGCAGTATTTT